This T cell receptor (beta chain) is from a study of T cells in Graves' hyperthyroidism and ophthalmopathy. General study points: Most thyroid clonotypes with frequency above 0.001 were detected in blood. The model forecast ophthalmopathy, anticipating it by a median around 6.5 months before onset.

Notes on this clonotype: The antigen is not known.

The germline V and J ends were trimmed by 3 bases and 1 base, with 16 bases remaining between them. Germline V CDR1 and CDR2: KGHSH, LQKENI. The CDR3 consists of 18 residues. Amplified regions were TCR beta CDR3 sequences from RNA transcripts. First-round RT-PCR of the TCR CDR3 relied on the HTBI primer set. Via MiXCR, TCRdb re-called the multiplex PCR reads, giving one row per CDR3 protein. The table includes 490,000 or so distinct CDR3 sequences, about 20% detected once. Exclusion of patients followed from uncontrolled infection, other autoimmune disease, pregnancy or lactation. Thyroid ultrasound, orbital computed tomography, clinical symptoms, and serum thyroxine and TRAb underpinned diagnoses.

The V call is TRBV18, the J call TRBJ2-6; maybe TRBD2 (5 bases). Sequences were obtained from blood. The TCR comes from a man in his forties with Graves' ophthalmopathy. CDR3 sequence reads: CASSPRTLGGSGANVLTF. The CDR3 coding sequence is TGTGCCAGCTCACCCCGGACCCTCGGCGGGTCTGGGGCCAACGTCCTGACTTTC. The variable domain in full, with the rest retrieved from reference TRBV18 and TRBJ2-6, is NAGVMQNPRHLVRRRGQEARLRCSPMKGHSHVYWYRQLPEEGLKFMVYLQKENIIDESGMPKERFSAEFPKEGPSILRIQQVVRGDSAAYFCASSPRTLGGSGANVLTFGAGSRLTVL.